This T cell receptor beta chain was sequenced for a study of regulatory T cells in long-lasting Graves disease. This clonotype appeared many times. V shed 6 bases and J 0 bases; nucleotides not matched to a gene: 8. The CDR3 has 15 amino acids. The V gene's germline CDR1 is SNHLY and CDR2 FYNNEI. For TCR beta, libraries came from iRepertoire HTBI primers and Arm-PCR of CDR3 regions. The authors' processing: The samples included approximately 60 TRBV and 14 to 15 TRBJ segments. One entry per CDR3 protein results from TCRdb running MiXCR on the multiplex PCR reads. The V and J calls reflect TCRdb's pipeline rather than the authors' work. The data show around 420,000 distinct CDR3 sequences, over 14% seen once. Time point denoted: newly diagnosed GD, antithyroid drugs for less than 3 months. PBMCs provided the RNA from which the TCR library was made. These data also formed part of another study, on T cells in Graves' hyperthyroidism and ophthalmopathy. This second study notes: The blood repertoire included most of the expanded thyroid clonotypes above 0.001.

The chain has TRBV2 and TRBJ2-7, with 7 bases identical to TRBD2. The clonotype comes from a woman between 40 and 50 years old with Graves disease. This sample comprised peripheral blood mononuclear cells (PBMCs), obtained at new diagnosis, from a patient treated with antithyroid drugs. The CDR3 reads CASRHDGRPSYEQYF. The CDR3 DNA follows: TGTGCCAGCAGACACGACGGGAGGCCCTCCTACGAGCAGTACTTC.